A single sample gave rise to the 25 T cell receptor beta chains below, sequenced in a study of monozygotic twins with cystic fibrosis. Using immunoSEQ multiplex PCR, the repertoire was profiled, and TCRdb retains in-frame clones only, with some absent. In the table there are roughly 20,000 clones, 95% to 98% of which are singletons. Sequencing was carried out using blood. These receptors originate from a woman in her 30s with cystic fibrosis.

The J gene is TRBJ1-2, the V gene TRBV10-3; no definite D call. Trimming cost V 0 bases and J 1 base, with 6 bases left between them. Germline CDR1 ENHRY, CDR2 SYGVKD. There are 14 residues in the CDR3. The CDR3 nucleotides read TGTGCCATCAGTGAGTCGCTAGTTAACTATGGCTACACCTTC. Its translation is CAISESLVNYGYTF.

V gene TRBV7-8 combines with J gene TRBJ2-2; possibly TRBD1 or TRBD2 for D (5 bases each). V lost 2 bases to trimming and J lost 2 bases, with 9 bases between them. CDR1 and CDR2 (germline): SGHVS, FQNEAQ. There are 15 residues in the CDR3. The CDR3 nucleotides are TGTGCCAGCAGCTTAAGGGACCCTAACACCGGGGAGCTGTTTTTT. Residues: CASSLRDPNTGELFF. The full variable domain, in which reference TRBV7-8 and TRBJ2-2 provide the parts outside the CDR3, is GAGVSQSPRYKVAKRGQDVALRCDPISGHVSLFWYQQALGQGPEFLTYFQNEAQLDKSGLPSDRFFAERPEGSVSTLKIQRTQQEDSAVYLCASSLRDPNTGELFFGEGSRLTVL.

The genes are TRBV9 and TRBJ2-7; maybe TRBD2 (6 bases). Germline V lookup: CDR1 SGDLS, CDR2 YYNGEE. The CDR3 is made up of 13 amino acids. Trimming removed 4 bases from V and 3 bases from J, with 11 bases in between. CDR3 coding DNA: TGTGCCAGCAGCCCGGGACTGAGCTACGAGCAGTACTTC. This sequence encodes CASSPGLSYEQYF. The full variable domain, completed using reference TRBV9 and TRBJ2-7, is DSGVTQTPKHLITATGQRVTLRCSPRSGDLSVYWYQQSLDQGLQFLIQYYNGEERAKGNILERFSAQQFPDLHSELNLSSLELGDSALYFCASSPGLSYEQYFGPGTRLTVT.

The CDR3, as DNA: TGTGCCAGCAGCGTCGAGTCTAGCCTTTCCCCCTACAATGAGCAGTTCTTC. It yields the protein CASSVESSLSPYNEQFF. This chain joins TRBV9 and TRBJ2-1; D perhaps matches TRBD2 (5 bases). This CDR3 spans 17 amino acids. Germline assignment: CDR1 SGDLS and CDR2 YYNGEE. With 2 bases removed from V and 2 bases from J, the gap between germline ends came to 17 bases.

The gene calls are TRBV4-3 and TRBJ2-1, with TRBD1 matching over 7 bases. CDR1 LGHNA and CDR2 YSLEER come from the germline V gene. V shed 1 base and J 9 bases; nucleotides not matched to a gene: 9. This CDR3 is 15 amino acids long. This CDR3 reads CASSQVLTGPFEQFF. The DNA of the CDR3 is TGCGCCAGCAGCCAAGTGTTGACAGGGCCTTTTGAGCAGTTCTTC.

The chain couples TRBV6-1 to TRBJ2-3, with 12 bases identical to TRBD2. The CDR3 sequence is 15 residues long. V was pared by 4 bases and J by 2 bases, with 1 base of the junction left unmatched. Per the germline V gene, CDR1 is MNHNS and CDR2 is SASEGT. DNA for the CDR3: TGTGCCAGCAGTGGACTAGCGGGGGACACAGATACGCAGTATTTT. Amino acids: CASSGLAGDTDTQYF.

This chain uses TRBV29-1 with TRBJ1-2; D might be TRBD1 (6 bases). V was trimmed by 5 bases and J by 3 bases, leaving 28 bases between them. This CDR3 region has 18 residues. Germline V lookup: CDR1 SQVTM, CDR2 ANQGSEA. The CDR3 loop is CSVWFKGTLGGDDYGYTF. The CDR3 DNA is TGCAGCGTTTGGTTTAAGGGGACTCTAGGGGGAGATGACTATGGCTACACCTTC.

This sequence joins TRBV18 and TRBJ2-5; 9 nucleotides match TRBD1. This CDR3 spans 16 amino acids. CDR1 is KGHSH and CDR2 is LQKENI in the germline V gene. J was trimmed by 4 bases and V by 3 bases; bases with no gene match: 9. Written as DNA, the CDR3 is TGTGCCAGCTCACCGCTCGGACAGGGGTACGGAGAGACCCAGTACTTC. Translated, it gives CASSPLGQGYGETQYF. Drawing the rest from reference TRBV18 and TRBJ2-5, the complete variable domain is NAGVMQNPRHLVRRRGQEARLRCSPMKGHSHVYWYRQLPEEGLKFMVYLQKENIIDESGMPKERFSAEFPKEGPSILRIQQVVRGDSAAYFCASSPLGQGYGETQYFGPGTRLLVL.

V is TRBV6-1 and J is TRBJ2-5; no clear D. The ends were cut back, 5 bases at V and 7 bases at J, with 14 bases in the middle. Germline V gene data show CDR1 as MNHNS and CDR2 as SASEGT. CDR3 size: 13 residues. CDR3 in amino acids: CASSTDPMGTQYF. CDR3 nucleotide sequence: TGTGCCAGCAGTACGGACCCCATGGGGACCCAGTACTTC.

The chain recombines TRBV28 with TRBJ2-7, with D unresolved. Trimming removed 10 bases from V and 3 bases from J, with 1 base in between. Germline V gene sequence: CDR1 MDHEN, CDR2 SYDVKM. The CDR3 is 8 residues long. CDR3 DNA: TGTGCCAACTACGAGCAGTACTTC. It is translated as CANYEQYF. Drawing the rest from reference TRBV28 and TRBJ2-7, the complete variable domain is DVKVTQSSRYLVKRTGEKVFLECVQDMDHENMFWYRQDPGLGLRLIYFSYDVKMKEKGDIPEGYSVSREKKERFSLILESASTNQTSMYLCANYEQYFGPGTRLTVT.

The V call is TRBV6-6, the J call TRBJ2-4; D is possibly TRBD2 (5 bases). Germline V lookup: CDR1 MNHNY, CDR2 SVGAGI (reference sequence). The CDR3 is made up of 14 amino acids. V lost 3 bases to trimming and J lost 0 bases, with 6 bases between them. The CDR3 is CASSYGGAKNIQYF. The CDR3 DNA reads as TGTGCCAGCAGTTATGGAGGAGCCAAAAACATTCAGTACTTC.

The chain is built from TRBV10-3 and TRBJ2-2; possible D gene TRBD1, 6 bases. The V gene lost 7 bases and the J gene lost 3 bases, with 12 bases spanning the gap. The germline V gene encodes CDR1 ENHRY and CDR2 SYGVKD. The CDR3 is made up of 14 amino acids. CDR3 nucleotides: TGTGCCATCAAAGACAGGTGGGACACCGGGGAGCTGTTTTTT. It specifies CAIKDRWDTGELFF.

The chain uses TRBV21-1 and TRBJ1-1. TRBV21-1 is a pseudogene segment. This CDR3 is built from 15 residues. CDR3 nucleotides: TGTGCCAGCAGCAAAGCGAGACTCGGGAACACTGAAGCTTTCTTT. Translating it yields CASSKARLGNTEAFF.

For the CDR3, the DNA is TGTGCCAGCAGTTTGGGTCTCACGGCGCCCCTCCACTTT. It encodes CASSLGLTAPLHF. The chain couples TRBV27 to TRBJ1-6; D not certain. V was shortened by 3 bases and J by 13 bases, with 13 bases between the two germline ends. Germline CDR1 is MNHEY and CDR2 is SMNVEV (reference sequence). This CDR3 has 13 amino acids.

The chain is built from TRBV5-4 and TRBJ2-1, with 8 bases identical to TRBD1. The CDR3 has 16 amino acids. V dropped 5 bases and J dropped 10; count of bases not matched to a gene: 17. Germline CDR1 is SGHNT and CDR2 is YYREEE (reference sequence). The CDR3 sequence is CASRLRTGRQLDEQFF. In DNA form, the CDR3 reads TGTGCCAGCAGACTTCGGACAGGGAGACAATTGGACGAGCAGTTCTTC.

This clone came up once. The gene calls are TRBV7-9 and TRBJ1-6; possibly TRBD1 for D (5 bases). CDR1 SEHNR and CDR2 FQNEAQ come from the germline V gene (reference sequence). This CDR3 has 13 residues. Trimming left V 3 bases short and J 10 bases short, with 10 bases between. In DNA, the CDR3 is TGTGCCAGCAGCTTGGGGCTTGGGTCACCCCTCCACTTT. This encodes CASSLGLGSPLHF. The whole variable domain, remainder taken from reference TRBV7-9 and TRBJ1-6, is DTGVSQNPRHKITKRGQNVTFRCDPISEHNRLYWYRQTLGQGPEFLTYFQNEAQLEKSRLLSDRFSAERPKGSFSTLEIQRTEQGDSAMYLCASSLGLGSPLHFGNGTRLTVT.

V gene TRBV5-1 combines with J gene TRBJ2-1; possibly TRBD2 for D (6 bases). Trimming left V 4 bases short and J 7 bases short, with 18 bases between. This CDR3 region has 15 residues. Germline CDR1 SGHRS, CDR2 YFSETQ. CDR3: CASSEATFGGNEQFF. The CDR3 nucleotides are TGCGCCAGCAGCGAGGCTACGTTTGGGGGGAATGAGCAGTTCTTC.

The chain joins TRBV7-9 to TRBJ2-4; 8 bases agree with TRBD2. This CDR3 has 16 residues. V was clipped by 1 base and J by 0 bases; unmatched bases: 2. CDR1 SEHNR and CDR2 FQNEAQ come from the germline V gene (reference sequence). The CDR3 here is CASSLDGGVAKNIQYF. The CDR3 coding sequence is TGTGCCAGCAGCTTAGACGGGGGGGTAGCCAAAAACATTCAGTACTTC.

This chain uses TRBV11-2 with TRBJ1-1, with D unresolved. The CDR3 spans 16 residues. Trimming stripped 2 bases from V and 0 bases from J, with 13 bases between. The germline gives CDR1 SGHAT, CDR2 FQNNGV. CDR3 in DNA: TGTGCCAGCAGCTTAACGGGCGCTGCAATGAACACTGAAGCTTTCTTT. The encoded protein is CASSLTGAAMNTEAFF.

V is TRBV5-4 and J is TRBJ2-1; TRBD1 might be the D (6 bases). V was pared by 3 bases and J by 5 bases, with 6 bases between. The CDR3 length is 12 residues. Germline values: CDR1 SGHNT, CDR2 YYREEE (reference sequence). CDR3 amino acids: CASSYRDNEQFF. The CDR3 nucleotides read TGTGCCAGCAGCTACAGGGACAATGAGCAGTTCTTC.

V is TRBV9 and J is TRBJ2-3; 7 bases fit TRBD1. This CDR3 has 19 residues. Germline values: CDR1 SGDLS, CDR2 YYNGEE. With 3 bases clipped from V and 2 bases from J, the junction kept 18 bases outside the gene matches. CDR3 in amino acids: CASSAKRGRQGGPTDTQYF. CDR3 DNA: TGTGCCAGCAGCGCCAAAAGGGGGAGACAGGGTGGACCCACAGATACGCAGTATTTT.

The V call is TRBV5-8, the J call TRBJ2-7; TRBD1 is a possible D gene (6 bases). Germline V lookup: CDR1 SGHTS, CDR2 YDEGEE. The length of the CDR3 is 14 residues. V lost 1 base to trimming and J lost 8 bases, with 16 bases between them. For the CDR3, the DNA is TGTGCCAGCAGCTTGCACAGGGCCGTATTAAAGCAGTACTTC. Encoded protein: CASSLHRAVLKQYF.

The DNA of the CDR3 is TGTGCCAGCAGCCCCGGACGGGATCGTGGGGGCTACACCTTC. Translated, it gives CASSPGRDRGGYTF. The chain joins TRBV6-5 to TRBJ1-2; D uncertain. Trimming cost V 6 bases and J 8 bases, with 19 bases left between them. The CDR3 runs 14 residues. Germline CDR1 is MNHEY and CDR2 is SVGAGI.

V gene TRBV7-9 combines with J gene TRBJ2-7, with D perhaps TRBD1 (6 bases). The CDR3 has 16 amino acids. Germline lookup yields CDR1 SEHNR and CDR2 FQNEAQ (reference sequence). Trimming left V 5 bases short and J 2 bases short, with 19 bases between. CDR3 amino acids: CASSPRRANRAYEQYF. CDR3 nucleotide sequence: TGTGCCAGCAGCCCCAGGCGTGCGAACAGGGCCTACGAGCAGTACTTC.

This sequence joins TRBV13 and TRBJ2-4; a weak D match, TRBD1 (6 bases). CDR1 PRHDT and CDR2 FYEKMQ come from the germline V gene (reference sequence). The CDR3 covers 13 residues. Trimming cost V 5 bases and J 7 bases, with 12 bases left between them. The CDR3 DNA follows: TGTGCCAGCAGCACCGGGACACGGAACATTCAGTACTTC. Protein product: CASSTGTRNIQYF.